The present entry profiles one T cell receptor beta chain with its context. Its antigen is unknown. This record comes from a study of CD8 T cells in ankylosing spondylitis. CDR3 length: 14 residues. Trimming at V came to 3 bases and at J to 7 bases, leaving 4 bases not matched to a gene. The V gene's germline CDR1 is LNHNV and CDR2 YYDKDF (reference sequence). Each TCR beta library was made by quantitative 5'-RACE that incorporated molecular barcodes. Via MiXCR, TCRdb re-called the 5' RACE reads, giving one row per CDR3 protein. This table holds 470,000 or so distinct CDR3 sequences, approximately 26% found once. Study conclusions and caveats: Previous work reported some of these motif variants in the synovial fluid and blood of reactive arthritis. Among TCR beta sequences, a motif of under ten highly homologous variants appeared characteristic of ankylosing spondylitis blood. Reportedly, disease-linked clones are significantly enriched in ankylosing spondylitis patients' matched synovial fluid. Disease-associated clones were CD8+ and fairly uncommon in peripheral blood.

This clonotype originated in a male donor with ankylosing spondylitis. The V call is TRBV15, the J call TRBJ1-2; the match to TRBD1 covers 11 bases. Material for sequencing was blood, either unsorted or a sorted T cell fraction (not recorded which). CDR3 sequence: CATSRTGTGGGYTF. The CDR3 DNA is TGTGCCACCAGCAGGACAGGGACAGGGGGTGGCTACACCTTC.